Below are 13 T cell receptor beta chains sequenced from a single sample in a study of OX40 agonist ivuxolimab in advanced cancers. Sequencing used immunoSEQ multiplex PCR; TCRdb keeps in-frame clones, though not all of them. The data contain about 110,000 clones, less than 95% of them singletons. Sequenced here: CD4+ or CD8+ T cells sorted from blood, sampled in a trial of the OX40 agonist ivuxolimab. The source of these receptors is an adult with an advanced solid tumor such as melanoma, head and neck, liver or kidney cancer.

The genes are TRBV6-5 and TRBJ1-1; D is ambiguous. Germline CDR1 MNHEY, CDR2 SVGAGI. V dropped 8 bases and J dropped 0 bases, with 13 bases sitting between them. This CDR3 has 14 residues. The CDR3 DNA reads as TGTGCCAGCTCCGTCACCGAGATGAACACTGAAGCTTTCTTT. Amino acid sequence: CASSVTEMNTEAFF.

The chain recombines TRBV7-2 with TRBJ2-7, with 8 nucleotides matching TRBD1. Germline CDR1 and CDR2: SGHTA and FQGNSA. This CDR3 is 12 amino acids long. Losses at the gene ends were 4 bases for V and 8 bases for J; bases not matched to a gene: 4. DNA for the CDR3: TGTGCCAGCAGCTCTGGACAGGGACAGCAGTACTTC. It yields the protein CASSSGQGQQYF. The full variable domain, its missing parts supplied by reference TRBV7-2 and TRBJ2-7, is GAGVSQSPSNKVTEKGKDVELRCDPISGHTALYWYRQSLGQGLEFLIYFQGNSAPDKSGLPSDRFSAERTGGSVSTLTIQRTQQEDSAVYLCASSSGQGQQYFGPGTRLTVT.

This chain uses TRBV7-3 with TRBJ2-2; D remains unclear. Trimming took 6 bases from V and 3 from J, leaving 5 bases between them. There are 12 residues in the CDR3. Germline V gene lookup returns CDR1 SGHTA and CDR2 FQGTGA. The DNA of the CDR3 is TGTGCCAGCAGACACGACACCGGGGAGCTGTTTTTT. Encoded protein: CASRHDTGELFF.

The chain joins TRBV19 to TRBJ1-2; TRBD1 is a possible D gene (5 bases). The CDR3 totals 15 residues. Trimming took off 5 bases at V and 3 bases at J, with 16 bases between the two ends. CDR1 is LNHDA and CDR2 is SQIVND in the germline V gene (reference sequence). DNA of the CDR3: TGTGCCAGTAGTTTCCGGGACCGAGAAGACTATGGCTACACCTTC. It yields the protein CASSFRDREDYGYTF.

The rearrangement joins TRBV6-1 to TRBJ1-2; 10 bases are a match to TRBD1. Germline lookup yields CDR1 MNHNS and CDR2 SASEGT. This CDR3 comprises 13 residues. V lost 8 bases and J lost 7; bases outside the gene matches: 7. CDR3 sequence reads: CASDQDRGLGYTF. CDR3 nucleotide sequence: TGTGCCAGCGATCAAGACAGGGGGCTTGGCTACACCTTC.

The chain is built from TRBV7-2 and TRBJ2-3; D possibly uses TRBD1 or TRBD2 (6 bases each). Deletions cut 5 bases from V and 10 bases from J, with 19 bases between. This CDR3 contains 14 residues. Germline CDR1 is SGHTA and CDR2 is FQGNSA. DNA for the CDR3: TGTGCCAGCAGCCAACGGGGGCCCCCCGCCGCGCAGTATTTT. Translated: CASSQRGPPAAQYF.

The chain joins TRBV30 to TRBJ2-3, with 10 positions matching TRBD1. Germline trimming cut 2 bases from V and 6 bases from J; bases unmatched to any gene: 5. This CDR3 is 14 amino acids long. Per the germline V gene, CDR1 is GTSNPN and CDR2 is SVGIG (reference sequence). The CDR3 DNA sequence: TGTGCCTGGAGTCGACAGGGGGCGAGGGATACGCAGTATTTT. Its translation is CAWSRQGARDTQYF.

The chain uses TRBV19 and TRBJ2-3; 8 positions agree with TRBD1. The CDR3 has 16 residues. Germline CDR1 reads LNHDA; CDR2 reads SQIVND (reference sequence). V lost 6 bases and J lost 1; bases outside the gene matches: 9. CDR3 bases: TGTGCCAGTAGGCCCCGGGCAGGGGGCCGCACAGATACGCAGTATTTT. Protein sequence: CASRPRAGGRTDTQYF. Looking up the rest from reference TRBV19 and TRBJ2-3 gives the full variable domain: DGGITQSPKYLFRKEGQNVTLSCEQNLNHDAMYWYRQDPGQGLRLIYYSQIVNDFQKGDIAEGYSVSREKKESFPLTVTSAQKNPTAFYLCASRPRAGGRTDTQYFGPGTRLTVL.

This clone was seen just once. V is TRBV28 and J is TRBJ2-7; the match to TRBD2 covers 7 bases. Germline V gives CDR1 MDHEN, CDR2 SYDVKM. Trimming cost V 8 bases and J 3 bases; bases outside gene matches: 4. This CDR3 region has 12 residues. CDR3 in DNA: TGTGCCAGCGGGGGGGGATACTACGAGCAGTACTTC. This encodes CASGGGYYEQYF.

The chain has TRBV9 and TRBJ2-5, with a possible D match to TRBD2 (5 bases). Germline V gene data show CDR1 as SGDLS and CDR2 as YYNGEE. V lost 1 base, J lost 3 bases, and 13 bases lay in between. The CDR3 extends over 15 amino acids. This CDR3 is CASSVRGSGKETQYF. CDR3 nucleotide sequence: TGTGCCAGCAGCGTAAGAGGGTCGGGAAAAGAGACCCAGTACTTC.

The J gene is TRBJ1-2, the V gene TRBV5-4; D remains ambiguous. V lost 4 bases to trimming and J lost 3 bases, with 16 bases between them. The germline CDR1 and CDR2 sequences are SGHNT and YYREEE (reference sequence). This CDR3 spans 15 amino acids. CDR3: CASSPGPGWDYGYTF. CDR3 DNA sequence: TGTGCCAGCAGCCCGGGCCCAGGTTGGGACTATGGCTACACCTTC.

This clone was detected once. The rearrangement links TRBV27 to TRBJ2-7; 10 bases line up with TRBD1. V trimming: 5 bases; J trimming: 7 bases; junction bases outside the gene matches: 8. The CDR3 contains 14 residues. The germline V gene has CDR1 MNHEY and CDR2 SMNVEV (reference sequence). Written as DNA, the CDR3 is TGTGCCAGCAGTACGACAGGGGGCGCGAGGGAGCAGTACTTC. Its protein is CASSTTGGAREQYF.

This clone was seen just once. The rearrangement joins TRBV30 to TRBJ1-1, with D uncertain. The CDR3 has 11 amino acids. Trimming cost V 4 bases and J 6 bases, with 9 bases left between them. Per the germline V gene, CDR1 is GTSNPN and CDR2 is SVGIG (reference sequence). The CDR3 DNA sequence: TGTGCCTGGACAGAAGTTGCTGAAGCTTTCTTT. Protein product: CAWTEVAEAFF. The complete variable domain, with remaining parts taken from reference TRBV30 and TRBJ1-1, reads SQTIHQWPATLVQPVGSPLSLECTVEGTSNPNLYWYRQAAGRGLQLLFYSVGIGQISSEVPQNLSASRPQDRQFILSSKKLLLSDSGFYLCAWTEVAEAFFGQGTRLTVV.